A selection of T cell receptor beta chains follows, all from one sample in a study of vaccination effects on CD4 cells after COVID-19. Profiled with immunoSEQ multiplex PCR; TCRdb holds only in-frame clones, not every one. The table has approximately 40,000 clones, 55% to 75% seen once; the top ten hold approximately 22%. Their recognized antigens are unknown. The sample consisted of CD4+ T cells from PBMCs cultured with SARS-CoV-2 spike peptides, taken before COVID-19 vaccination. The receptors shown here come from a human donor who received a COVID-19 vaccine. Both conserved end residues are trimmed from each CDR3.

CDR3,V,J
ASSFMRNYGYT,TRBV28,TRBJ1-2
ASSSGLGKETQY,TRBV6-2/TRBV6-3,TRBJ2-5
ASSEGNTGELF,TRBV5-1,TRBJ2-2
ASSLDPGLAGEADTQY,TRBV7-2,TRBJ2-3
ASRSPGLANSPLH,TRBV25-1,TRBJ1-6
ASSLSDNTEAF,TRBV28,TRBJ1-1
ASSFTGTTKDTQY,TRBV7-8,TRBJ2-3
ASSLPNQLLPTRNTIY,TRBV7-9,TRBJ1-3
ASRGTGASNEQF,TRBV6-5,TRBJ2-1
ASSPQRGTDTQY,TRBV9,TRBJ2-3
SASFGLPGRGSSYNEQF,TRBV20-1,TRBJ2-1
ASRLPTGNEQF,TRBV6-5,TRBJ2-1